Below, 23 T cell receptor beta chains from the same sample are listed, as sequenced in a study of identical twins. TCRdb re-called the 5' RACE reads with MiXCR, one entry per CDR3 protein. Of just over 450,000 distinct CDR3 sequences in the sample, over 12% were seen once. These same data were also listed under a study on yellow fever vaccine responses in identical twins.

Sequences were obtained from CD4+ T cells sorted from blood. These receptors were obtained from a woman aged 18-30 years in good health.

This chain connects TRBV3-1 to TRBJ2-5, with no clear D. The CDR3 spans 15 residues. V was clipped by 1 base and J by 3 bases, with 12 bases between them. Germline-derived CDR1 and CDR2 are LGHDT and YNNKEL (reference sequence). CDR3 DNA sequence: TGTGCCAGCAGCCAAGGTATCAGGAAAGAAGAGACCCAGTACTTC. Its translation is CASSQGIRKEETQYF.

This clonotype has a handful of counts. CDR3 DNA sequence: TGTGCCAGCAGTTACAACCGGGACAGGGGTCGGGAGACCCAGTACTTC. Its protein is CASSYNRDRGRETQYF. This chain uses TRBV6-5 with TRBJ2-5, with 10 positions matching TRBD1. V gave up 2 bases and J gave up 5 bases; unmatched junction bases: 8. This CDR3 is built from 16 residues. Germline CDR1 and CDR2: MNHEY and SVGAGI.

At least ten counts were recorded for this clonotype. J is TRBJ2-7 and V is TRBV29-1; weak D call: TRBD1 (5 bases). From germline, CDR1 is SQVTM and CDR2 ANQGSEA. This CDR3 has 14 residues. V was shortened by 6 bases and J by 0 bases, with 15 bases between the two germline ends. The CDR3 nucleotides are TGCAGCGTACAGACAGACCTGAGCTCCTACGAGCAGTACTTC. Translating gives CSVQTDLSSYEQYF.

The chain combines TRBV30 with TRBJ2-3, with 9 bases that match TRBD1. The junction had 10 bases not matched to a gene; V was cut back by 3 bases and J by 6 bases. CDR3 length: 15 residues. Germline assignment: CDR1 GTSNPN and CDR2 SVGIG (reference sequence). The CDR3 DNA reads TGTGCCTGGAGCATGGGGGACAGGGCACGGGATACGCAGTATTTT. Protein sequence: CAWSMGDRARDTQYF.

CDR3 protein: CASSLAIVTRNEKLFF. The CDR3 DNA reads as TGTGCCAGCAGCTTAGCGATCGTTACCCGGAATGAAAAACTGTTTTTT. The V call is TRBV7-8, the J call TRBJ1-4; D uncertain. The CDR3 runs to 16 residues. Germline V gives CDR1 SGHVS, CDR2 FQNEAQ. The V and J ends lost 0 bases and 5 bases respectively, with 13 bases between them. The entire variable domain, with the rest obtained from reference TRBV7-8 and TRBJ1-4, is as follows: GAGVSQSPRYKVAKRGQDVALRCDPISGHVSLFWYQQALGQGPEFLTYFQNEAQLDKSGLPSDRFFAERPEGSVSTLKIQRTQQEDSAVYLCASSLAIVTRNEKLFFGSGTQLSVL.

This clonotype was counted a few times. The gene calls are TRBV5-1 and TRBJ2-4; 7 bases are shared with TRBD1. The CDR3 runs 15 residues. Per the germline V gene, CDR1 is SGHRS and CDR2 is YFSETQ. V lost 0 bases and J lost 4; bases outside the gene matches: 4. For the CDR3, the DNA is TGCGCCAGCAGCTTGGGGGCGACAGGGAAAAACATTCAGTACTTC. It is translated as CASSLGATGKNIQYF. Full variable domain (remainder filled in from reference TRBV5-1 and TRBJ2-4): KAGVTQTPRYLIKTRGQQVTLSCSPISGHRSVSWYQQTPGQGLQFLFEYFSETQRNKGNFPGRFSGRQFSNSRSEMNVSTLELGDSALYLCASSLGATGKNIQYFGAGTRLSVL.

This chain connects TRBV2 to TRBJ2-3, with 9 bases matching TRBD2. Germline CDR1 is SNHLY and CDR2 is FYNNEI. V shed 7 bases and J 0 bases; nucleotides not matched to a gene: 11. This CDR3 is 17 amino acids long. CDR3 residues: CASTIAGARSSTDTQYF. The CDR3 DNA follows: TGTGCCAGCACAATAGCGGGGGCCAGATCTAGCACAGATACGCAGTATTTT.

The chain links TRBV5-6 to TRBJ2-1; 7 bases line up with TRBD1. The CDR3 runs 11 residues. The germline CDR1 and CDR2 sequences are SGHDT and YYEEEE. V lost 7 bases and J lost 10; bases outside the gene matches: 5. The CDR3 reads CASWDSTEQFF. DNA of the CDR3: TGTGCCAGCTGGGACAGCACGGAGCAGTTCTTC.

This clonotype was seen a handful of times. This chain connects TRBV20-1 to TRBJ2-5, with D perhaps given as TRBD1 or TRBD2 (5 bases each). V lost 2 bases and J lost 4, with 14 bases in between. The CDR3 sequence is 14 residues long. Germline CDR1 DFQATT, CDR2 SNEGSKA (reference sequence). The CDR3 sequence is CSARQRGTVETQYF. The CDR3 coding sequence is TGCAGTGCTAGACAGCGAGGGACGGTAGAGACCCAGTACTTC.

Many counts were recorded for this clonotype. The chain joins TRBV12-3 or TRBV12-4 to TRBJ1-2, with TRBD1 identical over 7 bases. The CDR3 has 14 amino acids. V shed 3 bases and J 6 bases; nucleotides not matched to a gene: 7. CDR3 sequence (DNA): TGTGCCAGCAGTTTCCCGGGACAGAAGCATGGCTACACCTTC. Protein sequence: CASSFPGQKHGYTF.

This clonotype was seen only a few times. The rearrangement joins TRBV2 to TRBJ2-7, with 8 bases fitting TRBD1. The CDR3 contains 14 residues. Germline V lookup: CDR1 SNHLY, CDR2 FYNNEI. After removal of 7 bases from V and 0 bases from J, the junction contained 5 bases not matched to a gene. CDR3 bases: TGTGCCAGCAACCAGGGGGCGTTCTCCTACGAGCAGTACTTC. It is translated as CASNQGAFSYEQYF.

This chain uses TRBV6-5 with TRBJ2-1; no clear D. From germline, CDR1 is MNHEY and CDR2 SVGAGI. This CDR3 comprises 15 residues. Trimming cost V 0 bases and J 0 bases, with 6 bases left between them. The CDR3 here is CASSYSHSSYNEQFF. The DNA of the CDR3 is TGTGCCAGCAGTTACTCGCATAGCTCCTACAATGAGCAGTTCTTC.

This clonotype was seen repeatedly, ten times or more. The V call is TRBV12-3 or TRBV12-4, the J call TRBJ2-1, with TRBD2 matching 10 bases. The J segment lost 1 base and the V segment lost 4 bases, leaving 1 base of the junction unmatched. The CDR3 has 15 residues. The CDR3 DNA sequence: TGTGCCAGCAGTTGGACTAGCGGTTCCTACAATGAGCAGTTCTTC. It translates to CASSWTSGSYNEQFF.

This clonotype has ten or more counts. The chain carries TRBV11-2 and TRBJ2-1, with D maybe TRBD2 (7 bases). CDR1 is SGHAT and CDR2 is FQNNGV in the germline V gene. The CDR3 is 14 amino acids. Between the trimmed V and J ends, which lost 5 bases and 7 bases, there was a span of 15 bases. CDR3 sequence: CASSLTGGANEQFF. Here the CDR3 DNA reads TGTGCCAGCAGCCTGACTGGGGGGGCTAATGAGCAGTTCTTC.

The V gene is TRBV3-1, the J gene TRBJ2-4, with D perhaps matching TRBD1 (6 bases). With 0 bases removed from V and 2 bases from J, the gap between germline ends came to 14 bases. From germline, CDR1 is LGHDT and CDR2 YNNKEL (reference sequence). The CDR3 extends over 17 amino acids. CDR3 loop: CASSQDLGAPTKNIQYF. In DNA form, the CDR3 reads TGTGCCAGCAGCCAAGATTTGGGGGCTCCGACCAAAAACATTCAGTACTTC.

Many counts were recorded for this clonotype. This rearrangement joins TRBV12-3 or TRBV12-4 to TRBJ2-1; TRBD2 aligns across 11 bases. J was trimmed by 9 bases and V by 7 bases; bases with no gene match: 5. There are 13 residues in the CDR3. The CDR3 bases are TGTGCCAGCAAGCCTAGCGGGGGGCTTGAGCAGTTCTTC. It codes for CASKPSGGLEQFF.

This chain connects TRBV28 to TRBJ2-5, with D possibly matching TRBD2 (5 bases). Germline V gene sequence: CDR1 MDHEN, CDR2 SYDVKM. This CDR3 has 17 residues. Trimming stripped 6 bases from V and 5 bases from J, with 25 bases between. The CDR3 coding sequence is TGTGCCAGCAGCGCCAGCGGACTGGGCCTTAATCGGGAGACCCAGTACTTC. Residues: CASSASGLGLNRETQYF.

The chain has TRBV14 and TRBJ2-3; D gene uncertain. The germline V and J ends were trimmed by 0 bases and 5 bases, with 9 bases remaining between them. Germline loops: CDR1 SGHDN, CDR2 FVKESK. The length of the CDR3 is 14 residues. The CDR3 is CASSQERVGDTQYF. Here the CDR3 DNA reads TGTGCCAGCAGCCAAGAGCGAGTGGGAGATACGCAGTATTTT.

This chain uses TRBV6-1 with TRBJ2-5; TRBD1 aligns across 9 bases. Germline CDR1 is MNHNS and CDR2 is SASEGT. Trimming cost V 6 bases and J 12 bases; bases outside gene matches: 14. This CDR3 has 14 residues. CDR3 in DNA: TGTGCCAGCAGATCCACCGGGACAGGGATTGTAGAGTACTTC. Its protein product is CASRSTGTGIVEYF.

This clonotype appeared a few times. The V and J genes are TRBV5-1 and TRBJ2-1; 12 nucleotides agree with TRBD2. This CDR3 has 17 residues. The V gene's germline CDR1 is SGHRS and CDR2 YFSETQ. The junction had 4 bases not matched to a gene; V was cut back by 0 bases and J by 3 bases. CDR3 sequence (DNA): TGCGCCAGCAGCTTGGGTAGGACTAGCGGGAACTACAATGAGCAGTTCTTC. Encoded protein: CASSLGRTSGNYNEQFF.

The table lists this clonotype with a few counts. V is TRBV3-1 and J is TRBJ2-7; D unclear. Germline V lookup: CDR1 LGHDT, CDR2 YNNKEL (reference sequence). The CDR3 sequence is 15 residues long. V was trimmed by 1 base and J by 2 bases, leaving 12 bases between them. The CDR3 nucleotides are TGTGCCAGCAGCCAAGCCCCGGGCCAAGCCTACGAGCAGTACTTC. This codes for CASSQAPGQAYEQYF.

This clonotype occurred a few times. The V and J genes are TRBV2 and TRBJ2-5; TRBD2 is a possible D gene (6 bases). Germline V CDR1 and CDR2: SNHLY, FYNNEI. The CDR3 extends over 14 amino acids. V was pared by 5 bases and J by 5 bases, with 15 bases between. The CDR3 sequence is CASSTGLEGETQYF. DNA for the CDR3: TGTGCCAGCAGTACCGGACTGGAGGGGGAGACCCAGTACTTC.

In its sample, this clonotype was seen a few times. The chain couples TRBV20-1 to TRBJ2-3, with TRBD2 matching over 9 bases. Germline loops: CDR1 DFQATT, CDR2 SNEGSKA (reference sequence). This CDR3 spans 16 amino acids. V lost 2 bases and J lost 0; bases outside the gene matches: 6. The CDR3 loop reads CSARRVSGGSTDTQYF. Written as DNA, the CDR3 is TGCAGTGCTAGAAGGGTTAGCGGGGGCAGCACAGATACGCAGTATTTT.